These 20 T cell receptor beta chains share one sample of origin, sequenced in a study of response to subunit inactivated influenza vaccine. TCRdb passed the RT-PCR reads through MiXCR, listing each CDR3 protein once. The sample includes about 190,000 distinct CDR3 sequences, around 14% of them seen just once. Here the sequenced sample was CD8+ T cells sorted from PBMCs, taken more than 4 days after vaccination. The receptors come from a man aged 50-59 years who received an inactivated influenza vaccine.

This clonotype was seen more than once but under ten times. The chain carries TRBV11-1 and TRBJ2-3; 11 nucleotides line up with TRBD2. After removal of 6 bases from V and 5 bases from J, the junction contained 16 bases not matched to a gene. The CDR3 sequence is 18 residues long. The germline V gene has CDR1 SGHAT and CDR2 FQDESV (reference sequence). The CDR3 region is CASRVFKTSGVLGDTQYF. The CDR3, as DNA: TGTGCCAGCAGGGTTTTTAAGACTAGCGGGGTCCTTGGAGATACGCAGTATTTT.

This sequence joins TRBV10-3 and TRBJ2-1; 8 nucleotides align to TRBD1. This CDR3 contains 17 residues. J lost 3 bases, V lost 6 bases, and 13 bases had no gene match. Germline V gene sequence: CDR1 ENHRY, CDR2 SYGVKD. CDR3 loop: CAIRRDRQTPHYNEQFF. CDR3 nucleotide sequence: TGTGCCATCAGGCGGGACAGGCAAACTCCCCACTACAATGAGCAGTTCTTC.

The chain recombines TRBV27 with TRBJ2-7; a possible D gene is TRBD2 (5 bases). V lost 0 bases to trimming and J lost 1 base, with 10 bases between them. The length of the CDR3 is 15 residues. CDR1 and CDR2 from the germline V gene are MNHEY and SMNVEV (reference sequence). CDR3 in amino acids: CASSLSPSRSYEQYF. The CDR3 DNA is TGTGCCAGCAGTTTATCCCCTAGCAGGTCCTACGAGCAGTACTTC.

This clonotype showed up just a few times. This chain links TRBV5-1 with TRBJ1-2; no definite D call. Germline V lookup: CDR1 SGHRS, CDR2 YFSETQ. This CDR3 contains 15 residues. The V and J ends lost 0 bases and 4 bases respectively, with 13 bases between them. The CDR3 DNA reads TGCGCCAGCAGCTTGGTTGTGGATTCAGGCTATGGCTACACCTTC. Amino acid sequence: CASSLVVDSGYGYTF. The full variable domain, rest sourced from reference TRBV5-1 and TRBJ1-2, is KAGVTQTPRYLIKTRGQQVTLSCSPISGHRSVSWYQQTPGQGLQFLFEYFSETQRNKGNFPGRFSGRQFSNSRSEMNVSTLELGDSALYLCASSLVVDSGYGYTFGSGTRLTVV.

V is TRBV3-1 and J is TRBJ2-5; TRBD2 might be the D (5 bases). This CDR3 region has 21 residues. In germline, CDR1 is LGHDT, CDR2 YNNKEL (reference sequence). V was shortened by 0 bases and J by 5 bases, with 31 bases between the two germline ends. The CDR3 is CASSQDHGRTGAGTAGETQYF. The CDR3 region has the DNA TGTGCCAGCAGCCAAGATCACGGACGGACGGGTGCGGGCACTGCCGGGGAGACCCAGTACTTC.

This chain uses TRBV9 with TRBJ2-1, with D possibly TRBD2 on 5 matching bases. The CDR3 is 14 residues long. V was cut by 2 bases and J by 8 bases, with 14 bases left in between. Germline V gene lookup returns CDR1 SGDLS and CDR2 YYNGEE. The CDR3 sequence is CASSVSSRVYEQFF. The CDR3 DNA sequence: TGTGCCAGCAGCGTCTCGTCGCGGGTTTATGAGCAGTTCTTC.

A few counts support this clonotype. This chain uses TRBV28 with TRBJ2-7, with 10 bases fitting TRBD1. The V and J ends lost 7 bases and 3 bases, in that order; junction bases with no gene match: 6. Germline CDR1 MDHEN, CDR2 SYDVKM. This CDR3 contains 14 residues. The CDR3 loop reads CASTWGTGDYEQYF. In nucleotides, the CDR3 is TGTGCCAGCACCTGGGGGACAGGGGACTACGAGCAGTACTTC.

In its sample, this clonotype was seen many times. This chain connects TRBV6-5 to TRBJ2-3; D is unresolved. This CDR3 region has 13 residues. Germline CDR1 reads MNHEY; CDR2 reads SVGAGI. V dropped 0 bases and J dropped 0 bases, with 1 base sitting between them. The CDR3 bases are TGTGCCAGCAGTTACTCGAGCACAGATACGCAGTATTTT. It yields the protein CASSYSSTDTQYF.

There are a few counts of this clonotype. The CDR3 DNA follows: TGCGCCAGCAGCCCACAAGTTCACGGGACTAGCGAAAATGAGCAGTTCTTC. This sequence encodes CASSPQVHGTSENEQFF. This sequence joins TRBV4-3 and TRBJ2-1, with 10 bases lining up with TRBD2. The CDR3 is 17 amino acids. Trimming took 4 bases from V and 7 from J; bases not matched to a gene: 13. Germline V gives CDR1 LGHNA, CDR2 YSLEER.

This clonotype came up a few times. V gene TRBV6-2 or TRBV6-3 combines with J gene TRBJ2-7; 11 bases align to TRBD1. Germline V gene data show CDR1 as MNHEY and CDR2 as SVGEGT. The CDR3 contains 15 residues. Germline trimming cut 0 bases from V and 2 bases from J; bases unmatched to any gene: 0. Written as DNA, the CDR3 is TGTGCCAGCAGTTACTCGGGACAGGGGGCCTACGAGCAGTACTTC. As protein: CASSYSGQGAYEQYF.

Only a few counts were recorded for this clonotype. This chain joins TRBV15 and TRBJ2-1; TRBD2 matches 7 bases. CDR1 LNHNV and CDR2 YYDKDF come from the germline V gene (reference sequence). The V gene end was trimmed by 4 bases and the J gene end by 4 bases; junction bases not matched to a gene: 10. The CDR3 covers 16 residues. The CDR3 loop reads CATSTDTGTNYNEQFF. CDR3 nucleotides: TGTGCCACCAGCACAGACACCGGGACTAATTACAATGAGCAGTTCTTC. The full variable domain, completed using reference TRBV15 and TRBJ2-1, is DAMVIQNPRYQVTQFGKPVTLSCSQTLNHNVMYWYQQKSSQAPKLLFHYYDKDFNNEADTPDNFQSRRPNTSFCFLDIRSPGLGDTAMYLCATSTDTGTNYNEQFFGPGTRLTVL.

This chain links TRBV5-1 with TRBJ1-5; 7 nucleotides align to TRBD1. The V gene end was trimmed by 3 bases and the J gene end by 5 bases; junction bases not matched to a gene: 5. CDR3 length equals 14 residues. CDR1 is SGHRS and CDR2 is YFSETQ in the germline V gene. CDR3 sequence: CASSWTGGDQPQHF. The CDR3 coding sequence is TGCGCCAGCAGCTGGACAGGAGGGGATCAGCCCCAGCATTTT.

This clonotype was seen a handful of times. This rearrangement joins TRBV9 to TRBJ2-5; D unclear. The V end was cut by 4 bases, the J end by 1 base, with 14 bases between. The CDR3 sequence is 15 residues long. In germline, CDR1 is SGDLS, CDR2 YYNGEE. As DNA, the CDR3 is TGTGCCAGCAGCTCCAAACCCGCGGCCCAAGAGACCCAGTACTTC. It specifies CASSSKPAAQETQYF.

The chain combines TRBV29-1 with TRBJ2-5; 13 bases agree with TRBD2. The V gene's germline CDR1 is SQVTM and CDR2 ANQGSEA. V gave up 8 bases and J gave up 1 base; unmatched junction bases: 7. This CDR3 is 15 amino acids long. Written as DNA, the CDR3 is TGCAGCTCACACGGGACTAGCGGGACCCAAGAGACCCAGTACTTC. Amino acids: CSSHGTSGTQETQYF.

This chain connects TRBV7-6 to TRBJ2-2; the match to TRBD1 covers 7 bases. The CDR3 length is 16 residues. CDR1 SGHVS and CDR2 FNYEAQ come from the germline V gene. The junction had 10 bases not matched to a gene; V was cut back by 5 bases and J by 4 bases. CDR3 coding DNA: TGTGCCAGCAGCACGTCACAGGGGCTTGCCACCGGGGAGCTGTTTTTT. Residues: CASSTSQGLATGELFF. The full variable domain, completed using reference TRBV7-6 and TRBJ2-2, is GAGVSQSPRYKVTKRGQDVALRCDPISGHVSLYWYRQALGQGPEFLTYFNYEAQQDKSGLPNDRFSAERPEGSISTLTIQRTEQRDSAMYRCASSTSQGLATGELFFGEGSRLTVL.

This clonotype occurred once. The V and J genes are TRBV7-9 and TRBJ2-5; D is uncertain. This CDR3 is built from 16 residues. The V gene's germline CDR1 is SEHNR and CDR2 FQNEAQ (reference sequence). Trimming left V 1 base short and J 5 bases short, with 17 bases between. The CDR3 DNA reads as TGTGCCAGCAGCTTAGGGTCCGGCGCGACGTGGGAGACCCAGTACTTC. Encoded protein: CASSLGSGATWETQYF.

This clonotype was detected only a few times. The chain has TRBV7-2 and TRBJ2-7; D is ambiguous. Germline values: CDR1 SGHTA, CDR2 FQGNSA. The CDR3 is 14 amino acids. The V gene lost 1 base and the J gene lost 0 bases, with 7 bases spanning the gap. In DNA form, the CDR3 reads TGTGCCAGCAGCTTAGTCACCGACTCCTACGAGCAGTACTTC. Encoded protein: CASSLVTDSYEQYF.

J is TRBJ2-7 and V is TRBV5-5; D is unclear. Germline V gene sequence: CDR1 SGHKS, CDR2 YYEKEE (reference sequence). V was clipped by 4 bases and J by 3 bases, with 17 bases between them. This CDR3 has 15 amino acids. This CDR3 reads CASSMGQQQVYEQYF. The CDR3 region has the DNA TGTGCCAGCAGCATGGGCCAGCAGCAGGTCTACGAGCAGTACTTC.

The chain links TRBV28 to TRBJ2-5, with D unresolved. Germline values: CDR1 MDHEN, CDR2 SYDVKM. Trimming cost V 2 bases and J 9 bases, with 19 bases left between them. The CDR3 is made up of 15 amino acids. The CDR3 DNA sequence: TGTGCCAGCAGTTTAACCCATACACTTGGATCGGCCCAGTACTTC. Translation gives CASSLTHTLGSAQYF.

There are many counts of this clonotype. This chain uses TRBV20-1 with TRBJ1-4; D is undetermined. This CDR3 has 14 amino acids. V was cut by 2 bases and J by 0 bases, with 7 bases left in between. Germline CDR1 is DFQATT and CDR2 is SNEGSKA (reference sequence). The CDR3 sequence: CSARQLATNEKLFF. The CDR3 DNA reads TGCAGTGCTAGACAGTTAGCAACTAATGAAAAACTGTTTTTT.